This T cell receptor (beta chain) was profiled in a study of T cell responses to AZD1222 COVID-19 vaccine. This clone was counted a single time. Its specificity is unknown. Sequenced by immunoSEQ multiplex PCR; TCRdb stores in-frame clones only, minus some. Here the sample spans around 100,000 clones, roughly nine tenths being singletons. The junction had 6 bases not matched to a gene; V was cut back by 10 bases and J by 1 base. Germline loops: CDR1 ENHRY, CDR2 SYGVKD. The CDR3 spans 13 residues. Overall study findings and caveats: Mostly white British, mostly female donors; authors suggested clonal diversity may be underestimated. Regions 160-218 and 743-854 dominated among vaccine-associated CD4 TCRs spanning spike.

The source material was peripheral blood, sampled on day 0 of AZD1222 vaccination. This receptor was taken from an adult in good health. The chain couples TRBV10-3 to TRBJ2-7; 8 nucleotides line up with TRBD2. CDR3 coding DNA: TGTGCCACCCAGATAGCGGGATCCTACGAGCAGTACTTC. Amino acids: CATQIAGSYEQYF.